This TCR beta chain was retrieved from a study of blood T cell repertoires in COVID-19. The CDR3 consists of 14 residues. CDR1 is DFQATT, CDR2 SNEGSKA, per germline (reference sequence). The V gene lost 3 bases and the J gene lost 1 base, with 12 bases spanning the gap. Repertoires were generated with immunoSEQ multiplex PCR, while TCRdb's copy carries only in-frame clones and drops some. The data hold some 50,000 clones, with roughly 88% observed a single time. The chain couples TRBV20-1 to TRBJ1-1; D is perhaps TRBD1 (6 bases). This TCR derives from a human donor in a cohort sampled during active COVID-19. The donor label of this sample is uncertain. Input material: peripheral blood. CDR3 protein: CSASRLTGNTEAFF. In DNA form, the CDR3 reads TGCAGTGCTAGTCGATTGACAGGGAACACTGAAGCTTTCTTT.